These 22 T cell receptor beta chains share one sample of origin, sequenced in a study of beta chain features in type 1 diabetes. Sequencing targeted expressed TCRB transcripts, as all isolated RNA had been reverse transcribed. The method was immunoSEQ multiplex PCR; TCRdb's version includes in-frame clones alone and lacks a portion of them. The data contain 900,000 or so clones, 15% to 20% of them singletons. Material for sequencing was naive CD4+ T cells from blood. All receptors derive from a woman younger than 35 in good health.

This rearrangement joins TRBV28 to TRBJ2-5, with a possible D match to TRBD1 (6 bases). The CDR3 has 14 amino acids. Trimming took 6 bases from V and 7 from J, leaving 18 bases between them. Looked up from germline, CDR1 is MDHEN and CDR2 is SYDVKM. CDR3 amino acids: CASRGDTQLGTQYF. For the CDR3, the DNA is TGTGCCAGCAGGGGGGACACCCAGTTGGGGACCCAGTACTTC.

This clone was counted a few times. This chain uses TRBV7-9 with TRBJ1-2; 9 nucleotides agree with TRBD1. The length of the CDR3 is 16 residues. Germline-derived CDR1 and CDR2 are SEHNR and FQNEAQ (reference sequence). Trimming removed 4 bases from V and 2 bases from J; junction bases left unmatched: 8. The CDR3 DNA follows: TGTGCCAGCAGCTCTAGGACAGGGGATGCCAACTATGGCTACACCTTC. It codes for CASSSRTGDANYGYTF.

This clone was seen only a few times. V is TRBV29-1 and J is TRBJ2-5, with 8 bases matching TRBD2. V was pared by 0 bases and J by 5 bases, with 11 bases of the junction left unmatched. CDR3 size: 16 residues. Germline V gene lookup returns CDR1 SQVTM and CDR2 ANQGSEA. CDR3 sequence reads: CSVEDRHGRAWETQYF. As DNA, the CDR3 is TGCAGCGTTGAAGATCGGCACGGGAGGGCCTGGGAGACCCAGTACTTC.

This clone showed up just a few times. J is TRBJ2-1 and V is TRBV28; D not resolved. Germline-derived CDR1 and CDR2 are MDHEN and SYDVKM. This CDR3 has 13 amino acids. V lost 7 bases and J 0 bases, leaving 7 bases between the germline ends. CDR3 sequence (DNA): TGTGCCAGCATCGAGAGCTCCTACAATGAGCAGTTCTTC. As protein: CASIESSYNEQFF. The whole variable domain, filled in from reference TRBV28 and TRBJ2-1, reads DVKVTQSSRYLVKRTGEKVFLECVQDMDHENMFWYRQDPGLGLRLIYFSYDVKMKEKGDIPEGYSVSREKKERFSLILESASTNQTSMYLCASIESSYNEQFFGPGTRLTVL.

This chain connects TRBV28 to TRBJ2-7, with D possibly TRBD2 on 6 matching bases. Trimming took off 4 bases at V and 2 bases at J, with 12 bases between the two ends. CDR1 is MDHEN, CDR2 SYDVKM, per germline. The CDR3 is 14 amino acids. In DNA, the CDR3 is TGTGCCAGCAGTTCCGGGGACTCCCCCTACGAGCAGTACTTC. Its protein product is CASSSGDSPYEQYF.

The CDR3: CASRRDGNTEAFF. The CDR3 bases are TGTGCCAGTCGCAGGGACGGGAACACTGAAGCTTTCTTT. The chain uses TRBV18 and TRBJ1-1; a possible D gene is TRBD1 (5 bases). Germline V gives CDR1 KGHSH, CDR2 LQKENI. This CDR3 comprises 13 residues. The V end lost 9 bases, the J end lost 1 base, and 12 bases lay between the germline ends.

The chain uses TRBV5-6 and TRBJ1-5, with D tentatively TRBD1 (5 bases). Trimming stripped 0 bases from V and 3 bases from J, with 13 bases between. CDR1 is SGHDT, CDR2 YYEEEE, per germline. The CDR3 is 16 amino acids. The CDR3 DNA reads TGTGCCAGCAGCTTGGCGGGACCCCTAAACAATCAGCCCCAGCATTTT. It translates to CASSLAGPLNNQPQHF.

There are a few counts of this clone. This CDR3 is also generated by other DNA sequences in the sample. The V and J genes are TRBV9 and TRBJ2-5; 8 bases map to TRBD1. This CDR3 is 13 amino acids long. The V gene's germline CDR1 is SGDLS and CDR2 YYNGEE. With 3 bases clipped from V and 4 bases from J, the junction kept 2 bases outside the gene matches. Written as DNA, the CDR3 is TGTGCCAGCAGCGCCGGACAGGGAGAGACCCAGTACTTC. This translates into CASSAGQGETQYF.

A note on this clone: Additional DNA sequences in this sample encode the identical CDR3. This chain joins TRBV7-2 and TRBJ2-2; TRBD2 matches at 10 bases. The CDR3 extends over 16 amino acids. Germline values: CDR1 SGHTA, CDR2 FQGNSA. The trim removed 5 bases at V and 2 bases at J, leaving 5 bases unmatched. CDR3 loop: CASSLGLAVNTGELFF. For the CDR3, the DNA is TGTGCCAGCAGCCTAGGACTAGCGGTAAACACCGGGGAGCTGTTTTTT.

This clone was detected a few times. The CDR3 nucleotides are TGTGCCAGCAGCCCCCAGGGTCCGACTAGCCGGCCTCGTTCAGATACGCAGTATTTT. Translation: CASSPQGPTSRPRSDTQYF. The V call is TRBV7-9, the J call TRBJ2-3; the match to TRBD2 covers 7 bases. Per the germline V gene, CDR1 is SEHNR and CDR2 is FQNEAQ (reference sequence). V lost 5 bases, J lost 4 bases, and 21 bases stayed unmatched. This CDR3 has 19 residues.

This clone was picked up a small number of times. This sequence joins TRBV6-6 and TRBJ2-5; weak D call: TRBD2 (5 bases). V lost 0 bases to trimming and J lost 5 bases, with 7 bases between them. The CDR3 spans 13 residues. Germline assignment: CDR1 MNHNY and CDR2 SVGAGI (reference sequence). CDR3 residues: CASSYSRGETQYF. In DNA, the CDR3 is TGTGCCAGCAGTTACTCCCGGGGTGAGACCCAGTACTTC.

This clone has a handful of counts. The chain combines TRBV6-1 with TRBJ2-3; D ambiguous. Germline CDR1 is MNHNS and CDR2 is SASEGT. V lost 6 bases to trimming and J lost 1 base, with 5 bases between them. The CDR3 has 12 residues. The CDR3 here is CASSPGTDTQYF. The CDR3 DNA is TGTGCCAGCAGCCCCGGCACAGATACGCAGTATTTT.

The chain carries TRBV6-6 and TRBJ2-1, with D possibly matching TRBD1 (6 bases). Germline lookup yields CDR1 MNHNY and CDR2 SVGAGI (reference sequence). The CDR3 contains 15 residues. Trimming cost V 6 bases and J 3 bases, with 15 bases left between them. The CDR3 DNA reads TGTGCCAGCAGGATACAGGGTTTTAGCTACAATGAGCAGTTCTTC. Translating gives CASRIQGFSYNEQFF.

This clone was seen a few times. V and J are TRBV9 and TRBJ2-1; 7 bases are shared with TRBD2. Germline CDR1 and CDR2: SGDLS and YYNGEE. J gave up 0 bases and V 5 bases, and 11 bases lay outside the gene matches. The length of the CDR3 is 17 residues. The CDR3 here is CASSPQPSGGSYNEQFF. As DNA, the CDR3 is TGTGCCAGCAGTCCCCAGCCCTCGGGAGGCTCCTACAATGAGCAGTTCTTC.

This rearrangement joins TRBV27 to TRBJ1-2, with D possibly TRBD1 on 5 matching bases. V lost 3 bases and J lost 8, with 19 bases in between. In germline, CDR1 is MNHEY, CDR2 SMNVEV (reference sequence). The CDR3 contains 15 residues. In nucleotides, the CDR3 is TGTGCCAGCAGTTTTATTGGGAGCAGGGTGGCCGGCTACACCTTC. It is translated as CASSFIGSRVAGYTF.

This clone was observed a few times. The rearrangement joins TRBV19 to TRBJ1-5; D may be TRBD1 (5 bases). This CDR3 spans 15 amino acids. CDR1 and CDR2 from the germline V gene are LNHDA and SQIVND (reference sequence). Trimming removed 5 bases from V and 4 bases from J, with 15 bases in between. The CDR3 here is CASSPPGRANQPQHF. The CDR3 DNA reads TGTGCCAGTAGTCCGCCGGGACGGGCAAATCAGCCCCAGCATTTT.

The CDR3 here is CSARGSREQYF. CDR3 in DNA: TGCAGTGCTAGAGGATCGCGGGAGCAGTACTTC. This chain joins TRBV20-1 and TRBJ2-7; D gene ambiguous. V shed 1 base and J shed 7 bases, with 8 bases lying between them. Germline assignment: CDR1 DFQATT and CDR2 SNEGSKA (reference sequence). The CDR3 has 11 amino acids.

This clone was seen more than once but under ten times. The rearrangement links TRBV5-1 to TRBJ1-1, with D perhaps matching TRBD1 (6 bases). The CDR3 is 14 residues long. V was clipped by 2 bases and J by 1 base, with 9 bases between them. Per germline, CDR1 SGHRS and CDR2 YFSETQ. CDR3 in amino acids: CASSFDRRNTEAFF. CDR3 sequence (DNA): TGCGCCAGCAGCTTCGACAGGAGGAACACTGAAGCTTTCTTT.

This clone was seen only a few times. The chain links TRBV10-3 to TRBJ2-2; tentative D call: TRBD1 (6 bases). Germline lookup yields CDR1 ENHRY and CDR2 SYGVKD. The CDR3 length is 16 residues. V was cut by 4 bases and J by 5 bases, with 17 bases left in between. DNA of the CDR3: TGTGCCATCAGTGGTGGACAGACAAAGGGGACCGGGGAGCTGTTTTTT. Amino acids: CAISGGQTKGTGELFF.

This rearrangement joins TRBV28 to TRBJ2-3; the D is unclear. The CDR3 runs to 13 residues. Germline CDR1 and CDR2: MDHEN and SYDVKM. Trimming removed 6 bases at V and 6 bases at J, with 13 bases between. The CDR3 is CASSPSVIDTQYF. The CDR3 nucleotides are TGTGCCAGCAGCCCAAGCGTGATCGATACGCAGTATTTT.

This rearrangement joins TRBV7-9 to TRBJ2-3, with D maybe TRBD1 (6 bases). With 5 bases removed from V and 3 bases from J, the gap between germline ends came to 15 bases. The germline gives CDR1 SEHNR, CDR2 FQNEAQ (reference sequence). CDR3 length: 15 residues. CDR3 DNA sequence: TGTGCCAGCAGCCCCGTGGGAAGGGGGACAGATACGCAGTATTTT. Its translation: CASSPVGRGTDTQYF.

In its sample, this clone was seen a few times. V and J are TRBV4-3 and TRBJ2-3, with D hard to call. Per germline, CDR1 LGHNA and CDR2 YSLEER. The CDR3 is made up of 14 amino acids. V was pared by 1 base and J by 6 bases, with 11 bases between. The CDR3 is CASSQAPARDTQYF. The CDR3 DNA sequence: TGCGCCAGCAGCCAAGCCCCGGCCCGGGATACGCAGTATTTT.